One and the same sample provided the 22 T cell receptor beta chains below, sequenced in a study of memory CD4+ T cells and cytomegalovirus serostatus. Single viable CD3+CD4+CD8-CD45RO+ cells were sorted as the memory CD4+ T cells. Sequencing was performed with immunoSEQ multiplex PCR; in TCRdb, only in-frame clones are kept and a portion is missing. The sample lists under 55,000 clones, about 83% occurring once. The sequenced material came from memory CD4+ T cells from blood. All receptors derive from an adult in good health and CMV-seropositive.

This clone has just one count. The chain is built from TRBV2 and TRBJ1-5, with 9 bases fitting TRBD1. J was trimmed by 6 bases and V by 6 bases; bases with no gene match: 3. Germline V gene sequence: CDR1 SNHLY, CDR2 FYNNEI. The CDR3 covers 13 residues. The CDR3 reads CASRGQGGQPQHF. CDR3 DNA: TGTGCCAGCAGGGGACAGGGAGGTCAGCCCCAGCATTTT.

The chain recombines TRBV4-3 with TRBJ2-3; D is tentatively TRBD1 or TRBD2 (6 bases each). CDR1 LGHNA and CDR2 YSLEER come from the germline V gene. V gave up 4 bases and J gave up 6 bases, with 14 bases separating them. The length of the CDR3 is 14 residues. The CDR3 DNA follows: TGCGCCAGCAGCCCCCAAACGGGGGCGGATACGCAGTATTTT. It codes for CASSPQTGADTQYF.

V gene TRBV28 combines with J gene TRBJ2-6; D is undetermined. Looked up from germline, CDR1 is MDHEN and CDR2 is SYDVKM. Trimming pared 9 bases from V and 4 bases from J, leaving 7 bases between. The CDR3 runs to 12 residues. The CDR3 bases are TGTGCCAGTAGGACGGGGGCCAACGTCCTGACTTTC. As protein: CASRTGANVLTF.

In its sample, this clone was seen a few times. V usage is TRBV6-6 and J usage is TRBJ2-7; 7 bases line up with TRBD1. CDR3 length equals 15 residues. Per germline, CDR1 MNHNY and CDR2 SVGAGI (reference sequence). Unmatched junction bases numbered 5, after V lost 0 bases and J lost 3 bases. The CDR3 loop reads CASSYSTGKNYEQYF. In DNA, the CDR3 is TGTGCCAGCAGTTACTCGACAGGGAAGAACTACGAGCAGTACTTC.

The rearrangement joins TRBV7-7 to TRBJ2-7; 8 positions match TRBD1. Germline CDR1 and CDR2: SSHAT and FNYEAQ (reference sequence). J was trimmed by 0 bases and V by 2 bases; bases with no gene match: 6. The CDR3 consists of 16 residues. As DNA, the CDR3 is TGTGCCAGCAGCTTATGGGGGACAGGCGACTCCTACGAGCAGTACTTC. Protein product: CASSLWGTGDSYEQYF.

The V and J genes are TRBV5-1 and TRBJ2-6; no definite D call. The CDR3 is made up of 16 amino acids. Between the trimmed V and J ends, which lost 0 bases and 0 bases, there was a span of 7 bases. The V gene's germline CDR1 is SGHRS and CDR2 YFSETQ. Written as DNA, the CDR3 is TGCGCCAGCAGCTTGGCAGCTGGCTCTGGGGCCAACGTCCTGACTTTC. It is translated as CASSLAAGSGANVLTF.

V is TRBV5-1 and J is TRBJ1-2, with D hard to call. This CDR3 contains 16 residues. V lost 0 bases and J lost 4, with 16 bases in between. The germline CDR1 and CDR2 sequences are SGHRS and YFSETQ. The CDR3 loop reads CASSLVSVGPGYGYTF. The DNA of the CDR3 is TGCGCCAGCAGCTTGGTTTCGGTTGGCCCTGGCTATGGCTACACCTTC. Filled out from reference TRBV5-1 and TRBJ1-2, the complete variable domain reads KAGVTQTPRYLIKTRGQQVTLSCSPISGHRSVSWYQQTPGQGLQFLFEYFSETQRNKGNFPGRFSGRQFSNSRSEMNVSTLELGDSALYLCASSLVSVGPGYGYTFGSGTRLTVV.

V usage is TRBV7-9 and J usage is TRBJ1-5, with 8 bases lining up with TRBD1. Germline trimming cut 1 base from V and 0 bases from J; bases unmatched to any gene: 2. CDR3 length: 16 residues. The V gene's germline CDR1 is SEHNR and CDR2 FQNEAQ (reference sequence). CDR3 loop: CASSLGQGNSNQPQHF. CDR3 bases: TGTGCCAGCAGCTTAGGACAGGGGAATAGCAATCAGCCCCAGCATTTT.

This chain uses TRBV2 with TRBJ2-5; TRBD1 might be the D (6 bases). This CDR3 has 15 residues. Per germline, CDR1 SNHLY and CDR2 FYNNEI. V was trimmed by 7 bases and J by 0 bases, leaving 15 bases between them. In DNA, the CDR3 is TGTGCCAGCAACCAGATGGGGGACAACCAAGAGACCCAGTACTTC. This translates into CASNQMGDNQETQYF. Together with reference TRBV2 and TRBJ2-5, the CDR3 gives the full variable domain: EPEVTQTPSHQVTQMGQEVILRCVPISNHLYFYWYRQILGQKVEFLVSFYNNEISEKSEIFDDQFSVERPDGSNFTLKIRSTKLEDSAMYFCASNQMGDNQETQYFGPGTRLLVL.

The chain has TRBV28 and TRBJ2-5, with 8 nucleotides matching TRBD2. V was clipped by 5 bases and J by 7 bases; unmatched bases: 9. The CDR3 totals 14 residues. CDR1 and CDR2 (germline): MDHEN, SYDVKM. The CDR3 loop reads CASSHRGGRGTQYF. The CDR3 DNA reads TGTGCCAGCAGTCACCGGGGGGGCCGGGGGACCCAGTACTTC.

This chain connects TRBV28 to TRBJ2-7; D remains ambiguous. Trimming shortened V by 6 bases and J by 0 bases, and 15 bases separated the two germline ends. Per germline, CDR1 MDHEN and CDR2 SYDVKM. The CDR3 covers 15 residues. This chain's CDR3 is CASSPAGPPSYEQYF. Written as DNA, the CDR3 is TGTGCCAGCAGCCCGGCCGGCCCCCCCTCCTACGAGCAGTACTTC. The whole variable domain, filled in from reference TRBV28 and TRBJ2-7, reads DVKVTQSSRYLVKRTGEKVFLECVQDMDHENMFWYRQDPGLGLRLIYFSYDVKMKEKGDIPEGYSVSREKKERFSLILESASTNQTSMYLCASSPAGPPSYEQYFGPGTRLTVT.

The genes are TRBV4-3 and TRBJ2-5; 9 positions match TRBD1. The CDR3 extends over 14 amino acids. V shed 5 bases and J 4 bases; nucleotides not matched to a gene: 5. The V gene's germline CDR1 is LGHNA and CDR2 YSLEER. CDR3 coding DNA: TGCGCCAGCAGCAAAGGACAGGGGCGAGAGACCCAGTACTTC. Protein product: CASSKGQGRETQYF.

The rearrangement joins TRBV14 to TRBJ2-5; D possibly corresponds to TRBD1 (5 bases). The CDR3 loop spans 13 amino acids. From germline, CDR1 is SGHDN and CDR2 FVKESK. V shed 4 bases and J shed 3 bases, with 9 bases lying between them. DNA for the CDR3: TGTGCCAGCAGCCGAGACAGAAAAGAGACCCAGTACTTC. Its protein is CASSRDRKETQYF.

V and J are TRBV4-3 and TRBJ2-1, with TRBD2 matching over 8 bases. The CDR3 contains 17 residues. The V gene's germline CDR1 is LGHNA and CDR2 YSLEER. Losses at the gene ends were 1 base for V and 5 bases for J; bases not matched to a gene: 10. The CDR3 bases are TGCGCCAGCAGCCAAGGGGTGGGGTTAGCGGGGAACAATGAGCAGTTCTTC. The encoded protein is CASSQGVGLAGNNEQFF.

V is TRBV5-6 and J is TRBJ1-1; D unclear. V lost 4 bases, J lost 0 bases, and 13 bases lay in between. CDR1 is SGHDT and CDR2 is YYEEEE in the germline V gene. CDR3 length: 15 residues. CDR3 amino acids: CASSRQDVMNTEAFF. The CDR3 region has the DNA TGTGCCAGCAGCCGCCAGGATGTTATGAACACTGAAGCTTTCTTT.

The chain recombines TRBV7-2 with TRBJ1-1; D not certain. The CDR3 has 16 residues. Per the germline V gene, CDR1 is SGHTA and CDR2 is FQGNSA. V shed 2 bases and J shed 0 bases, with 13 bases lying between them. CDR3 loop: CASSLQGGHLNTEAFF. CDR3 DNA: TGTGCCAGCAGCTTACAAGGTGGGCACTTGAACACTGAAGCTTTCTTT.

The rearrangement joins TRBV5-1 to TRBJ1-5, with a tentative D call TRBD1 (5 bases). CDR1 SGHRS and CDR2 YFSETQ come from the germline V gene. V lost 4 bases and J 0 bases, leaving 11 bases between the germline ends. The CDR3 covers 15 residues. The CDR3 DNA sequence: TGCGCCAGCAGCCCCGGGGGGGATAGCAATCAGCCCCAGCATTTT. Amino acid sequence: CASSPGGDSNQPQHF.

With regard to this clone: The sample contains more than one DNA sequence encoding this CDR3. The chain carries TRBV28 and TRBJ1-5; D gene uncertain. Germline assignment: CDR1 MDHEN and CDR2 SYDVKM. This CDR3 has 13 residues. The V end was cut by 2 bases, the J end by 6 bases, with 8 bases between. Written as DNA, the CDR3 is TGTGCCAGCAGTTTAGGGATCAGTCAGCCCCAGCATTTT. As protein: CASSLGISQPQHF.

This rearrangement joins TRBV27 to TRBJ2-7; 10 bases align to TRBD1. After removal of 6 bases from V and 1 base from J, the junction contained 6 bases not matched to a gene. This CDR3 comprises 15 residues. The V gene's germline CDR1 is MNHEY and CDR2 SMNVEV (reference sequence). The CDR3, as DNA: TGTGCCAGCAGCCGAGGACAGGGGGTGTCCTACGAGCAGTACTTC. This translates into CASSRGQGVSYEQYF.

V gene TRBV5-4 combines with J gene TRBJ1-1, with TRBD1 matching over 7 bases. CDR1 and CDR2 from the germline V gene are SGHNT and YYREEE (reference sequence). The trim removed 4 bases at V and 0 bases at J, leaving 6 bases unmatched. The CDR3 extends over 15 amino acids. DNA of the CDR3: TGTGCCAGCAGCCCCCCTGACAGGGTGAACACTGAAGCTTTCTTT. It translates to CASSPPDRVNTEAFF.

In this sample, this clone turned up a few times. For the CDR3, the DNA is TGCGCCAGCAGCCCCTCAGGGCGTAGTCACATGAACACTGAAGCTTTCTTT. Protein: CASSPSGRSHMNTEAFF. The V and J genes are TRBV5-1 and TRBJ1-1, with a weak D call TRBD1 (5 bases). Germline V CDR1 and CDR2: SGHRS, YFSETQ. The CDR3 totals 17 residues. Deletions cut 4 bases from V and 0 bases from J, with 19 bases between.

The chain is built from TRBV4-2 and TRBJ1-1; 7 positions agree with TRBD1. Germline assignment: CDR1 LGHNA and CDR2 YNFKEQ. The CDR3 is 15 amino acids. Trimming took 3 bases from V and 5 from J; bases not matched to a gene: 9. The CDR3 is CASSQPGSRGTEAFF. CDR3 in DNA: TGTGCCAGCAGCCAGCCCGGGAGCAGGGGGACTGAAGCTTTCTTT.